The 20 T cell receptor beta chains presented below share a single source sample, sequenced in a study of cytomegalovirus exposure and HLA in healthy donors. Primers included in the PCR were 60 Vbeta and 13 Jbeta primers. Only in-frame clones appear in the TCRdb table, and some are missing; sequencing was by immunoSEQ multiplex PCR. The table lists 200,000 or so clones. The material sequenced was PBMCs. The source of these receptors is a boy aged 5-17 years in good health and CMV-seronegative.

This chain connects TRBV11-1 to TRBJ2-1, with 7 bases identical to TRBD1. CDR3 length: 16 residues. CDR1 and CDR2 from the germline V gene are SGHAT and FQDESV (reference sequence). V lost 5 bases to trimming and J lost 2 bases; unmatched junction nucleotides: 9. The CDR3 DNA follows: TGTGCCAGCAGCCCCTGGAACAGGGGACCCTACAATGAGCAGTTCTTC. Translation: CASSPWNRGPYNEQFF. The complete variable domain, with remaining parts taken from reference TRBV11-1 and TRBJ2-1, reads EAEVAQSPRYKITEKSQAVAFWCDPISGHATLYWYRQILGQGPELLVQFQDESVVDDSQLPKDRFSAERLKGVDSTLKIQPAELGDSAMYLCASSPWNRGPYNEQFFGPGTRLTVL.

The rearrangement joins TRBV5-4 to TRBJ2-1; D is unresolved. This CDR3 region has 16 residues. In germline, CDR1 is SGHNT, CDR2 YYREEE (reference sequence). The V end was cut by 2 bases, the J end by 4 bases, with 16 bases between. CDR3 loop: CASSLFKYLSYNEQFF. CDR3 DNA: TGTGCCAGCAGCTTATTCAAGTACCTCAGTTACAATGAGCAGTTCTTC.

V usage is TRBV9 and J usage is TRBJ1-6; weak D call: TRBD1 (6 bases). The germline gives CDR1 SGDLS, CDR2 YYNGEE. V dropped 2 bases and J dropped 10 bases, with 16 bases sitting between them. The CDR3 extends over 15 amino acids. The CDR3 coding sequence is TGTGCCAGCAGCGTGAGGGGGACGACGAGCTCACCCCTCCACTTT. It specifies CASSVRGTTSSPLHF. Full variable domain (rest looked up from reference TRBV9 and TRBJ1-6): DSGVTQTPKHLITATGQRVTLRCSPRSGDLSVYWYQQSLDQGLQFLIQYYNGEERAKGNILERFSAQQFPDLHSELNLSSLELGDSALYFCASSVRGTTSSPLHFGNGTRLTVT.

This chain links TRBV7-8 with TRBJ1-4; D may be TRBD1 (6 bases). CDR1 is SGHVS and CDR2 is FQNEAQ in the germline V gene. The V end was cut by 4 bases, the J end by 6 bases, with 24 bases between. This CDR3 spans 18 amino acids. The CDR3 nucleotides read TGTGCCAGCAGCTACGGAACAAAGAGGGGGACCTGGGATGAAAAACTGTTTTTT. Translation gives CASSYGTKRGTWDEKLFF.

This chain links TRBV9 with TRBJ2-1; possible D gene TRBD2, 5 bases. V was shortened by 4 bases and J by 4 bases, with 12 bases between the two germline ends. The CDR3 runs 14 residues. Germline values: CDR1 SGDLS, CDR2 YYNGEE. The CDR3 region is CASSLRPGYNEQFF. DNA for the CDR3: TGTGCCAGCAGCCTCCGTCCGGGGTACAATGAGCAGTTCTTC. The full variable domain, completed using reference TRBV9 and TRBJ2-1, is DSGVTQTPKHLITATGQRVTLRCSPRSGDLSVYWYQQSLDQGLQFLIQYYNGEERAKGNILERFSAQQFPDLHSELNLSSLELGDSALYFCASSLRPGYNEQFFGPGTRLTVL.

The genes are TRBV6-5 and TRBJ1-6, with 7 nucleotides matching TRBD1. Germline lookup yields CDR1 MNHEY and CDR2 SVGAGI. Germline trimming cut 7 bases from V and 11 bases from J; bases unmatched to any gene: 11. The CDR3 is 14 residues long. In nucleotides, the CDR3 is TGTGCCAGCACCAGGGACAGCAAAAAGACACCCCTCCACTTT. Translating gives CASTRDSKKTPLHF.

CDR3 nucleotide sequence: TGTGCCAGCAGTCGGATGCGGGGGTATGGCTACACCTTC. Residues: CASSRMRGYGYTF. The chain recombines TRBV7-6 with TRBJ1-2; the D gene is possibly TRBD1 (5 bases). Germline V gene data show CDR1 as SGHVS and CDR2 as FNYEAQ. The V end lost 6 bases, the J end lost 5 bases, and 13 bases lay between the germline ends. The CDR3 is made up of 13 amino acids.

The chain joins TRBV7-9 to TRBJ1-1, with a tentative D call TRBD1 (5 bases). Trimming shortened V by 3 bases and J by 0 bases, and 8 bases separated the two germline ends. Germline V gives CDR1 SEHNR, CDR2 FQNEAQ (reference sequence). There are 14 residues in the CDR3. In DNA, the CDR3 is TGTGCCAGCAGCTTTGAGACAGTGAACACTGAAGCTTTCTTT. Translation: CASSFETVNTEAFF.

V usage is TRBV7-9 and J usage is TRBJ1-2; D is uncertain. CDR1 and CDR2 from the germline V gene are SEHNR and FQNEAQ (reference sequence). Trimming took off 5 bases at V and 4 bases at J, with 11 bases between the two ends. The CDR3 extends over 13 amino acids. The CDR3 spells CASSATHFYGYTF. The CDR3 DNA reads TGTGCCAGCAGCGCCACACATTTCTATGGCTACACCTTC.

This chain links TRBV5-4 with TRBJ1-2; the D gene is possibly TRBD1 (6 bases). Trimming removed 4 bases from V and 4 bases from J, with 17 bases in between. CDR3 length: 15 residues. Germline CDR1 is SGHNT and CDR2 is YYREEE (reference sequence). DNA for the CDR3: TGTGCCAGCAGCGTGGGTGGGGGCCGACCCTATGGCTACACCTTC. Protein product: CASSVGGGRPYGYTF.

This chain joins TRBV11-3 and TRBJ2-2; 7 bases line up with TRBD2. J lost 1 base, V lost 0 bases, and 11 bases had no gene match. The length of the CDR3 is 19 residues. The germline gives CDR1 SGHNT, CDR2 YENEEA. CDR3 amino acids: CASSLDVPLGGMNTGELFF. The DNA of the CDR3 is TGTGCCAGCAGCTTAGACGTGCCGTTGGGGGGGATGAACACCGGGGAGCTGTTTTTT.

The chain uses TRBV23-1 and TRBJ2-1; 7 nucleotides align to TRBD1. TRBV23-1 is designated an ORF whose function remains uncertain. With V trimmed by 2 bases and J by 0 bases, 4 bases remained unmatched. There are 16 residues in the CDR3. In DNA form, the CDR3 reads TGCGCCAGCAGTCAACCCCACAGGGGCTCCTACAATGAGCAGTTCTTC. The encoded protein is CASSQPHRGSYNEQFF.

CDR3 bases: TGTGCCAGCAGCCTAAGGGACAGGGGCTATGGCTACACCTTC. It encodes CASSLRDRGYGYTF. V gene TRBV4-2 combines with J gene TRBJ1-2; 10 bases align to TRBD1. The CDR3 sequence is 14 residues long. CDR1 LGHNA and CDR2 YNFKEQ come from the germline V gene. Losses at the gene ends were 4 bases for V and 4 bases for J; bases not matched to a gene: 3.

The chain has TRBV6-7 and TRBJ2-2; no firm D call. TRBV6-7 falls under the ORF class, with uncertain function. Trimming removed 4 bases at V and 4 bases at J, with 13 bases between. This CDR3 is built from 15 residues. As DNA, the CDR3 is TGTGCCAGCAGTTCGGCCGGGTTGGGCACCGGGGAGCTGTTTTTT. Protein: CASSSAGLGTGELFF.

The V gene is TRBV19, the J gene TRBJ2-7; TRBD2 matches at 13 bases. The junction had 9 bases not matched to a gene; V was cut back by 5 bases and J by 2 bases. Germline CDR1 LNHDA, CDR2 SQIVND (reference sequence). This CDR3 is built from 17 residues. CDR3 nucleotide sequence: TGTGCCAGTAGTTTTGGACTGGGACTAGCGGGGACCTACGAGCAGTACTTC. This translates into CASSFGLGLAGTYEQYF. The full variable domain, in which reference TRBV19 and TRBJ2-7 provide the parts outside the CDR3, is DGGITQSPKYLFRKEGQNVTLSCEQNLNHDAMYWYRQDPGQGLRLIYYSQIVNDFQKGDIAEGYSVSREKKESFPLTVTSAQKNPTAFYLCASSFGLGLAGTYEQYFGPGTRLTVT.

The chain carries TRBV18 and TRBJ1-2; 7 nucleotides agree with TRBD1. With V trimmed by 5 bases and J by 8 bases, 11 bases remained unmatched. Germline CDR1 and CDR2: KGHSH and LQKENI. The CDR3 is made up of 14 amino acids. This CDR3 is CASSTTTGLEGYTF. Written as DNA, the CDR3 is TGTGCCAGCTCAACGACGACAGGGTTAGAGGGCTACACCTTC.

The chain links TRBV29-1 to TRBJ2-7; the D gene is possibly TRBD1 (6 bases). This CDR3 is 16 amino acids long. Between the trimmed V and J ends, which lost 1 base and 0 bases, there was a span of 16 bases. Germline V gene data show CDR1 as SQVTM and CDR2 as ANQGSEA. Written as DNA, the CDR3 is TGCAGCGTTGAAGGGACTCCGGGACAATTCTCCTACGAGCAGTACTTC. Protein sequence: CSVEGTPGQFSYEQYF.

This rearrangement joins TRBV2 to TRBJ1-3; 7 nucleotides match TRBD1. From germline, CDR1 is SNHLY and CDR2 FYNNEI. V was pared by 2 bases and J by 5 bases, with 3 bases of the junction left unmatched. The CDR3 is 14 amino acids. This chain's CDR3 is CASSENRGRNTIYF. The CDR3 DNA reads TGTGCCAGCAGTGAAAACAGGGGTAGAAACACCATATATTTT.

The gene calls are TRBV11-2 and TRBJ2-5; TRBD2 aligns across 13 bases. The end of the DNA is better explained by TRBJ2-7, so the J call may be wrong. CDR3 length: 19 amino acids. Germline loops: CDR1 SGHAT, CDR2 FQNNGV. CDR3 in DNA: TGTGCCAGCAGTCCCATCTGGACTAGCGGGGGTCATGCTTCCTACGAGCAGTACTTC. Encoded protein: CASSPIWTSGGHASYEQYF.

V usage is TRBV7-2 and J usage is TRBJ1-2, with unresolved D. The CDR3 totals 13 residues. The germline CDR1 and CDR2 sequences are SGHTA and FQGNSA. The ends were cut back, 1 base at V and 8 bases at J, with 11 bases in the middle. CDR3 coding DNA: TGTGCCAGCAGCTTAGTACAAACGGGAGGCTACACCTTC. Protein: CASSLVQTGGYTF.